A selection of T cell receptor beta chains follows, all from one sample in a study of shared clonotypes between healthy human individuals. Sequenced by immunoSEQ multiplex PCR; TCRdb stores in-frame clones only, minus some. The sample consists of over a million clones, around 98% of them appearing once. Sequenced: naive CD4+ T cells sorted from blood. The receptors derive from a man aged 25-45 years in good health. The CDR3 runs from the conserved cysteine through the conserved F or W. Fields, in order: V gene, CDR3 length, J gene, clone size, D gene, CDR3 DNA, CDR3 protein. The D gene is left open where the match is weak. The size field is filled for only some rows; it gives once, few, many or a size class.

v_gene: TRBV2; len: 13; j_gene: TRBJ1-5; abundance: once; d_gene: .; CDR3nt: TGTGCCAGCGACGACGTTAGCAATCAGCCCCAGCATTTT; CDR3aa: CASDDVSNQPQHF
v_gene: TRBV7-9; len: 14; j_gene: TRBJ2-7; abundance: .; d_gene: TRBD2; CDR3nt: TGTGCCAGCAGAGGTAGCGGGAGTCTGTACGAGCAGTACTTC; CDR3aa: CASRGSGSLYEQYF
v_gene: TRBV7-2; len: 14; j_gene: TRBJ2-3; abundance: .; d_gene: TRBD2; CDR3nt: TGTGCCAGCAGCTTAACGGGAGGGGTGGATACGCAGTATTTT; CDR3aa: CASSLTGGVDTQYF
v_gene: TRBV11-2; len: 12; j_gene: TRBJ2-1; abundance: .; d_gene: .; CDR3nt: TGTGCCAGCAGCTTAGATTACGATGAGCAGTTCTTC; CDR3aa: CASSLDYDEQFF
v_gene: TRBV10-3; len: 12; j_gene: TRBJ2-2; abundance: .; d_gene: .; CDR3nt: TGTGCCATCAGTGCGAGTTCTGGGGAGCTGTTTTTT; CDR3aa: CAISASSGELFF
v_gene: TRBV19; len: 16; j_gene: TRBJ2-7; abundance: once; d_gene: TRBD1; CDR3nt: TGTGCCAGTAGTCCCCAGGGGGCAGGTACAACCTACGAGCAGTACTTC; CDR3aa: CASSPQGAGTTYEQYF
v_gene: TRBV7-2; len: 15; j_gene: TRBJ2-7; abundance: .; d_gene: .; CDR3nt: TGTGCCAGCAGTCGTACCGGGACTGTTGGCTACGAGCAGTACTTC; CDR3aa: CASSRTGTVGYEQYF
v_gene: TRBV9; len: 16; j_gene: TRBJ1-5; abundance: .; d_gene: TRBD1; CDR3nt: TGTGCCAGCAGCGTTGGCCTAGGACAGGTGGATCAGCCCCAGCATTTT; CDR3aa: CASSVGLGQVDQPQHF
v_gene: TRBV4-2; len: 16; j_gene: TRBJ2-7; abundance: .; d_gene: .; CDR3nt: TGTGCCAGCAGCCGCCTAGACCTACTAGGGAACTACGAGCAGTACTTC; CDR3aa: CASSRLDLLGNYEQYF
v_gene: TRBV10-1; len: 14; j_gene: TRBJ2-2; abundance: .; d_gene: TRBD2; CDR3nt: TGCGCCAGCTCGGGACTAGTCGGCTCCGGGGAGCTGTTTTTT; CDR3aa: CASSGLVGSGELFF
v_gene: TRBV28; len: 17; j_gene: TRBJ1-5; abundance: .; d_gene: .; CDR3nt: TGTGCCAGCAGTGCTGGCTTTGGAGGGGTCAGCAATCAGCCCCAGCATTTT; CDR3aa: CASSAGFGGVSNQPQHF
v_gene: TRBV7-8; len: 13; j_gene: TRBJ1-5; abundance: .; d_gene: .; CDR3nt: TGTGCCAGCAGCACCGAGGGTACTCAGCCCCAGCATTTT; CDR3aa: CASSTEGTQPQHF
v_gene: TRBV5-1; len: 16; j_gene: TRBJ1-3; abundance: .; d_gene: .; CDR3nt: TGCGCCAGCAGCTTGGCGGGCTCTCGATTCGGAAACACCATATATTTT; CDR3aa: CASSLAGSRFGNTIYF
v_gene: TRBV10-3; len: 13; j_gene: TRBJ2-2; abundance: .; d_gene: .; CDR3nt: TGTGCCATCAGTGAGTCGCGGACCGGGGAGCTGTTTTTT; CDR3aa: CAISESRTGELFF
v_gene: TRBV15; len: 16; j_gene: TRBJ2-1; abundance: .; d_gene: .; CDR3nt: TGTGCCACCAGCAGAGTGGCGGGATCCTCCTACAATGAGCAGTTCTTC; CDR3aa: CATSRVAGSSYNEQFF
v_gene: TRBV11-3; len: 16; j_gene: TRBJ2-2; abundance: .; d_gene: TRBD2; CDR3nt: TGTGCCAGCAGCTTAGATCTCTCGGGGGGTACCGGGGAGCTGTTTTTT; CDR3aa: CASSLDLSGGTGELFF
v_gene: TRBV18; len: 13; j_gene: TRBJ2-7; abundance: .; d_gene: .; CDR3nt: TGTGCCAGCTCACTGAGGTCGGGCTACGAGCAGTACTTC; CDR3aa: CASSLRSGYEQYF
v_gene: TRBV6-1; len: 15; j_gene: TRBJ2-7; abundance: .; d_gene: TRBD1; CDR3nt: TGTGCCAGCCGAATATCCGGGACAGGTACTCTCGAGCAGTACTTC; CDR3aa: CASRISGTGTLEQYF
v_gene: TRBV19; len: 18; j_gene: TRBJ2-3; abundance: .; d_gene: TRBD2; CDR3nt: TGTGCCAGTAGTATAGGAGGAGGGACTAGCGGGATCACAGATACGCAGTATTTT; CDR3aa: CASSIGGGTSGITDTQYF
v_gene: TRBV6-5; len: 15; j_gene: TRBJ1-4; abundance: .; d_gene: .; CDR3nt: TGTGCCAGCAGTTACTCGATCGTGGGGAATGAAAAACTGTTTTTT; CDR3aa: CASSYSIVGNEKLFF
v_gene: TRBV7-2; len: 14; j_gene: TRBJ2-7; abundance: .; d_gene: .; CDR3nt: TGTGCCAGCAGGGGTGGGAGGAACTCCTACGAGCAGTACTTC; CDR3aa: CASRGGRNSYEQYF
v_gene: TRBV4-1; len: 17; j_gene: TRBJ2-1; abundance: .; d_gene: .; CDR3nt: TGCGCCAGCAGCCAGGCCCTAATAGTGGGGGAGTTAAATGAGCAGTTCTTC; CDR3aa: CASSQALIVGELNEQFF
v_gene: TRBV6-5; len: 14; j_gene: TRBJ2-7; abundance: .; d_gene: .; CDR3nt: TGTGCCAGCAGTTACTCGCGCATGTATGGCGAGCAGTACTTC; CDR3aa: CASSYSRMYGEQYF
v_gene: TRBV2; len: 15; j_gene: TRBJ2-1; abundance: .; d_gene: .; CDR3nt: TGTGCCAGCATTAGATTGGATTCGTTTACCCATGAGCAGTTCTTC; CDR3aa: CASIRLDSFTHEQFF
v_gene: TRBV5-5; len: 15; j_gene: TRBJ2-5; abundance: .; d_gene: TRBD1; CDR3nt: TGTGCCAGCAGCCCAAAAAGGACAGGGATCGAGACCCAGTACTTC; CDR3aa: CASSPKRTGIETQYF
v_gene: TRBV30; len: 12; j_gene: TRBJ2-7; abundance: .; d_gene: .; CDR3nt: TGTGCCTGGAGTGCTGGCGGTTACGAGCAGTACTTC; CDR3aa: CAWSAGGYEQYF
v_gene: TRBV14; len: 15; j_gene: TRBJ2-3; abundance: .; d_gene: TRBD1; CDR3nt: TGTGCCAGCAGCCAGGACAGGGTTCGTACAGATACGCAGTATTTT; CDR3aa: CASSQDRVRTDTQYF
v_gene: TRBV27; len: 13; j_gene: TRBJ2-3; abundance: once; d_gene: .; CDR3nt: TGTGCCAGCAGTTCCCGGCTCACGGATACGCAGTATTTT; CDR3aa: CASSSRLTDTQYF
v_gene: TRBV19; len: 16; j_gene: TRBJ2-6; abundance: once; d_gene: .; CDR3nt: TGTGCCAGTAGTATAGAACGGAACTCTGGGGCCAACGTCCTGACTTTC; CDR3aa: CASSIERNSGANVLTF
v_gene: TRBV7-7; len: 13; j_gene: TRBJ2-1; abundance: once; d_gene: TRBD1; CDR3nt: TGTGCCAGCAGCACGGACAGGGGTTATGAGCAGTTCTTC; CDR3aa: CASSTDRGYEQFF
v_gene: TRBV4-1; len: 16; j_gene: TRBJ2-7; abundance: .; d_gene: TRBD1; CDR3nt: TGCGCCAGCAGCCCCCAGGACCGGGACAGGGCCTACGAGCAGTACTTC; CDR3aa: CASSPQDRDRAYEQYF
v_gene: TRBV9; len: 16; j_gene: TRBJ2-7; abundance: .; d_gene: TRBD1; CDR3nt: TGTGCCAGCAGCGTAGAAGCGTGGCAGGGGGTTAGCGAGCAGTACTTC; CDR3aa: CASSVEAWQGVSEQYF
v_gene: TRBV7-9; len: 12; j_gene: TRBJ2-7; abundance: .; d_gene: .; CDR3nt: TGTGCCAGCAGCTTAGGGCAAATCGAGCAGTACTTC; CDR3aa: CASSLGQIEQYF
v_gene: TRBV14; len: 20; j_gene: TRBJ1-1; abundance: .; d_gene: .; CDR3nt: TGTGCCAGCAGCCAAGTTCATTTACCCCGGGACAACCAGCGGAACACTGAAGCTTTCTTT; CDR3aa: CASSQVHLPRDNQRNTEAFF
v_gene: TRBV5-1; len: 16; j_gene: TRBJ1-3; abundance: .; d_gene: .; CDR3nt: TGCGCCAGCAGCCTTACCGGGAGCTCCTCTGGAAACACCATATATTTT; CDR3aa: CASSLTGSSSGNTIYF
v_gene: TRBV11-3; len: 13; j_gene: TRBJ2-1; abundance: .; d_gene: .; CDR3nt: TGTGCCAGCAGCTTAGATCCAGTCTATGAGCAGTTCTTC; CDR3aa: CASSLDPVYEQFF
v_gene: TRBV27; len: 19; j_gene: TRBJ2-7; abundance: .; d_gene: TRBD2; CDR3nt: TGTGCCAGCAGTTCCCTGACAGGGGGACTAGCGGAATTAACCTACGAGCAGTACTTC; CDR3aa: CASSSLTGGLAELTYEQYF
v_gene: TRBV5-1; len: 15; j_gene: TRBJ2-1; abundance: .; d_gene: .; CDR3nt: TGCGCCAGCAGCTTGGAAGGGACGGCCGGCAATGAGCAGTTCTTC; CDR3aa: CASSLEGTAGNEQFF
v_gene: TRBV2; len: 13; j_gene: TRBJ2-7; abundance: .; d_gene: .; CDR3nt: TGTGCCAGCAGCCCGGAGCACCTCTGGGAGCAGTACTTC; CDR3aa: CASSPEHLWEQYF
v_gene: TRBV28; len: 12; j_gene: TRBJ2-7; abundance: .; d_gene: .; CDR3nt: TGTGCCAGCAGTTTCACTGGGTACGAGCAGTACTTC; CDR3aa: CASSFTGYEQYF
v_gene: TRBV7-9; len: 12; j_gene: TRBJ2-7; abundance: .; d_gene: .; CDR3nt: TGTGCCAGCAGCAACCTCCCACGCGAGCAGTACTTC; CDR3aa: CASSNLPREQYF
v_gene: TRBV15; len: 17; j_gene: TRBJ2-7; abundance: .; d_gene: .; CDR3nt: TGTGCCACCAGCAAATCGTATTCCCTAACAGGGACCTACGAGCAGTACTTC; CDR3aa: CATSKSYSLTGTYEQYF
v_gene: TRBV25-1; len: 13; j_gene: TRBJ2-7; abundance: .; d_gene: .; CDR3nt: TGTGCCAGCAGTGGGATAGCGGCGAGCGAGCAGTACTTC; CDR3aa: CASSGIAASEQYF
v_gene: TRBV4-1; len: 14; j_gene: TRBJ2-5; abundance: .; d_gene: .; CDR3nt: TGCGCCAGCAGCCAAGTACCTGACCAAGAGACCCAGTACTTC; CDR3aa: CASSQVPDQETQYF
v_gene: TRBV29-1; len: 17; j_gene: TRBJ2-1; abundance: once; d_gene: .; CDR3nt: TGCAGCGTTGAAGATCGAACAGGTTGGGGGTTTTACAATGAGCAGTTCTTC; CDR3aa: CSVEDRTGWGFYNEQFF
v_gene: TRBV18; len: 15; j_gene: TRBJ2-7; abundance: .; d_gene: TRBD1; CDR3nt: TGTGCCAGCTCAGCGGCCGGGACAGGAACCTACGAGCAGTACTTC; CDR3aa: CASSAAGTGTYEQYF
v_gene: TRBV27; len: 15; j_gene: TRBJ2-1; abundance: .; d_gene: TRBD2; CDR3nt: TGTGCCAGTCAAGGATTTAGCGGGCATGCGGTTGAGCAGTTCTTC; CDR3aa: CASQGFSGHAVEQFF
v_gene: TRBV14; len: 14; j_gene: TRBJ2-2; abundance: .; d_gene: .; CDR3nt: TGTGCCAGCAGCCAATCCGGACTAACCGGGGAGCTGTTTTTT; CDR3aa: CASSQSGLTGELFF
v_gene: TRBV6-5; len: 15; j_gene: TRBJ1-2; abundance: .; d_gene: TRBD1; CDR3nt: TGTGCCAGCAGTCCGGGGACAGGTTTTTTGAGTGGCTACACCTTC; CDR3aa: CASSPGTGFLSGYTF
v_gene: TRBV7-9; len: 11; j_gene: TRBJ2-7; abundance: once; d_gene: .; CDR3nt: TGTGCCAGCAGCCGGGGCTACGAGCAGTACTTC; CDR3aa: CASSRGYEQYF
v_gene: TRBV9; len: 17; j_gene: TRBJ2-2; abundance: .; d_gene: TRBD2; CDR3nt: TGTGCCAGCAGCGATTCCCTAGCGGGATTTGACACCGGGGAGCTGTTTTTT; CDR3aa: CASSDSLAGFDTGELFF
v_gene: TRBV29-1; len: 17; j_gene: TRBJ1-5; abundance: .; d_gene: .; CDR3nt: TGCAGCGTTGCGGGAGTTACAGGTCGGGATAGCAATCAGCCCCAGCATTTT; CDR3aa: CSVAGVTGRDSNQPQHF
v_gene: TRBV7-2; len: 15; j_gene: TRBJ1-3; abundance: .; d_gene: .; CDR3nt: TGTGCCAGCAGCCGGGCGATAGGTGCGGGAAACACCATATATTTT; CDR3aa: CASSRAIGAGNTIYF
v_gene: TRBV7-9; len: 14; j_gene: TRBJ2-7; abundance: .; d_gene: .; CDR3nt: TGTGCCAGCAGCTTAGAGAGGCGGATGGGGGAGCAGTACTTC; CDR3aa: CASSLERRMGEQYF
v_gene: TRBV19; len: 14; j_gene: TRBJ2-3; abundance: .; d_gene: TRBD2; CDR3nt: TGTGCCAGTAGTGGTCTAGCGGGAGCGGGTACGCAGTATTTT; CDR3aa: CASSGLAGAGTQYF